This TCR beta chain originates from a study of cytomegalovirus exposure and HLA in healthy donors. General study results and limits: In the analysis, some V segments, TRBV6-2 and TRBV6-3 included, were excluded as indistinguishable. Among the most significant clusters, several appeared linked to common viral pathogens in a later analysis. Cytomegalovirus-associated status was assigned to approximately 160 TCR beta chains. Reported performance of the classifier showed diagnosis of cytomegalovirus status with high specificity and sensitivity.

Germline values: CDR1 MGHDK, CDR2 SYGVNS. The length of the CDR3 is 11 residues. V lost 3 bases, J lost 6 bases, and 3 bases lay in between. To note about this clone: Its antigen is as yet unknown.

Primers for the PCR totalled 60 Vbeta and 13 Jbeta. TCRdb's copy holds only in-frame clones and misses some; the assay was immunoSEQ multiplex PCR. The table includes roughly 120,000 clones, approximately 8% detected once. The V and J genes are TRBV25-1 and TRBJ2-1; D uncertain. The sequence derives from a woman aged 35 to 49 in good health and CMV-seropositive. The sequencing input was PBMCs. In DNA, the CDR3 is TGTGCCAGCAGTGAGAGCAATGAGCAGTTCTTC. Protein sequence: CASSESNEQFF.